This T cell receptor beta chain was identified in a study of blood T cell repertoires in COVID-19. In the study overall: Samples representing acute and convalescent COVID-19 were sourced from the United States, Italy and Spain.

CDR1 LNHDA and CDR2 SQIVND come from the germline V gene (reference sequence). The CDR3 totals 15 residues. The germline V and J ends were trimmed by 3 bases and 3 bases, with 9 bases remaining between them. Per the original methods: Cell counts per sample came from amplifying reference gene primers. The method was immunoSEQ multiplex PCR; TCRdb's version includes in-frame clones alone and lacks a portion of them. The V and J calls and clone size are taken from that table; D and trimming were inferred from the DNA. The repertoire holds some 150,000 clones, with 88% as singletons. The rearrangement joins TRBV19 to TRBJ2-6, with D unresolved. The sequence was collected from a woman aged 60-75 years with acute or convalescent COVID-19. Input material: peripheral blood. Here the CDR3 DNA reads TGTGCCAGTAGTATGCGAACCCTTGGGGCCAACGTCCTGACTTTC. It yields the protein CASSMRTLGANVLTF.